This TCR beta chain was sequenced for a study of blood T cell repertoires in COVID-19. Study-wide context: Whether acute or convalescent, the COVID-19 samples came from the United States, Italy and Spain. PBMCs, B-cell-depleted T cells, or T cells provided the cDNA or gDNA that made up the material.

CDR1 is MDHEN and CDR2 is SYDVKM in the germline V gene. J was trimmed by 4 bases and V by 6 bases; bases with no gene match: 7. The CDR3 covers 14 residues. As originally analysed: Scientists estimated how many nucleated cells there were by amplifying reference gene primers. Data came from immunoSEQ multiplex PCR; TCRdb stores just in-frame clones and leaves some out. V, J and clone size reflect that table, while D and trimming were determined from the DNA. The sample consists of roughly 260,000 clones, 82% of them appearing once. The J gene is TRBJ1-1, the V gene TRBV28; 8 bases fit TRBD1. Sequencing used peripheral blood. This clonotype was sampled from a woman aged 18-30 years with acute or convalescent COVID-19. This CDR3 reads CASSRTGGSTEAFF. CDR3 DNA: TGTGCCAGCAGCCGAACAGGGGGGAGCACTGAAGCTTTCTTT.